The 17 T cell receptor beta chains listed next were all sequenced from one sample in a study of OX40 agonist ivuxolimab in advanced cancers. Clones were read by immunoSEQ multiplex PCR, and TCRdb kept only the in-frame ones, dropping some. The profile shows roughly 100,000 clones, about 96% of them singletons. This specimen was CD4+ or CD8+ T cells sorted from blood, taken in a trial of the OX40 agonist ivuxolimab. The receptors were gathered from an adult with an advanced solid tumor such as melanoma, head and neck, liver or kidney cancer.

This chain connects TRBV28 to TRBJ2-3, with 12 bases that match TRBD2. This CDR3 has 15 amino acids. Trimming removed 4 bases from V and 5 bases from J; junction bases left unmatched: 4. CDR1 and CDR2 (germline): MDHEN, SYDVKM. The CDR3 protein is CASSSLAGGGDTQYF. DNA of the CDR3: TGTGCCAGCAGTTCCCTAGCGGGGGGGGGAGATACGCAGTATTTT.

CDR3 protein: CASSSGSDLYNEQFF. CDR3 sequence (DNA): TGTGCCAGCAGTTCCGGCTCCGACTTGTACAATGAGCAGTTCTTC. V is TRBV6-6 and J is TRBJ2-1; the D is unclear. This CDR3 has 15 amino acids. The V end lost 4 bases, the J end lost 4 bases, and 14 bases lay between the germline ends. Germline V gene lookup returns CDR1 MNHNY and CDR2 SVGAGI (reference sequence).

The chain couples TRBV25-1 to TRBJ2-7, with D tentatively TRBD2 (6 bases). CDR3 size: 15 residues. Trimming took 2 bases from V and 6 from J, leaving 17 bases between them. CDR1 is MGHDK and CDR2 is SYGVNS in the germline V gene. Written as DNA, the CDR3 is TGTGCCAGCAGTGAAATCCCGGGGGACGGCAGCGAGCAGTACTTC. As protein: CASSEIPGDGSEQYF.

The gene calls are TRBV10-3 and TRBJ2-3; D gene ambiguous. The germline V and J ends were trimmed by 4 bases and 1 base, with 6 bases remaining between them. CDR1 is ENHRY and CDR2 is SYGVKD in the germline V gene. The CDR3 length is 13 residues. The CDR3 is CAISGPGTDTQYF. CDR3 in DNA: TGTGCCATCAGTGGTCCGGGCACAGATACGCAGTATTTT.

Comments on this clone: Different DNA sequences within this sample yield the same CDR3. The gene calls are TRBV5-1 and TRBJ2-7, with D uncertain. Germline loops: CDR1 SGHRS, CDR2 YFSETQ. CDR3 length: 13 residues. Trimming shortened V by 0 bases and J by 2 bases, and 6 bases separated the two germline ends. The CDR3 protein is CASSLEGTYEQYF. The CDR3 DNA is TGCGCCAGCAGCTTGGAGGGTACCTACGAGCAGTACTTC. The variable domain in full, with the rest retrieved from reference TRBV5-1 and TRBJ2-7, is KAGVTQTPRYLIKTRGQQVTLSCSPISGHRSVSWYQQTPGQGLQFLFEYFSETQRNKGNFPGRFSGRQFSNSRSEMNVSTLELGDSALYLCASSLEGTYEQYFGPGTRLTVT.

The genes are TRBV13 and TRBJ2-3, with 7 bases fitting TRBD1. The germline V gene has CDR1 PRHDT and CDR2 FYEKMQ (reference sequence). The CDR3 covers 16 residues. Germline trimming cut 6 bases from V and 2 bases from J; bases unmatched to any gene: 11. The CDR3 sequence is CASSLGTDSITDTQYF. CDR3 nucleotide sequence: TGTGCCAGCAGTCTCGGGACAGACTCAATCACAGATACGCAGTATTTT. Combining the CDR3 with reference TRBV13 and TRBJ2-3 gives the whole variable domain AAGVIQSPRHLIKEKRETATLKCYPIPRHDTVYWYQQGPGQDPQFLISFYEKMQSDKGSIPDRFSAQQFSDYHSELNMSSLELGDSALYFCASSLGTDSITDTQYFGPGTRLTVL.

The V and J genes are TRBV6-1 and TRBJ1-1; D perhaps matches TRBD1 (6 bases). The V end was cut by 2 bases, the J end by 0 bases, with 16 bases between. Germline CDR1 and CDR2: MNHNS and SASEGT. The CDR3 has 17 amino acids. The CDR3 loop is CASSEQGGGDMNTEAFF. CDR3 nucleotide sequence: TGTGCCAGCAGTGAACAGGGAGGGGGGGATATGAACACTGAAGCTTTCTTT.

The V call is TRBV7-3, the J call TRBJ1-2, with TRBD1 as a possible D gene (6 bases). There are 13 residues in the CDR3. From germline, CDR1 is SGHTA and CDR2 FQGTGA. V lost 3 bases, J lost 6 bases, and 11 bases lay in between. CDR3 sequence reads: CASSFGTSHGYTF. CDR3 coding DNA: TGTGCCAGCAGCTTCGGGACATCCCATGGCTACACCTTC.

CDR3 coding DNA: TGTGCCAGCAGATTGACAGGGGCTAATGAAAAACTGTTTTTT. Amino acids: CASRLTGANEKLFF. The chain uses TRBV27 and TRBJ1-4, with TRBD1 matching 8 bases. The germline CDR1 and CDR2 sequences are MNHEY and SMNVEV (reference sequence). The CDR3 runs 14 residues. Trimming cost V 6 bases and J 3 bases; bases outside gene matches: 3.

Worth noting for this clone: At the DNA level, this CDR3 is encoded by other sequences in the same sample as well. This sequence joins TRBV4-3 and TRBJ2-1, with 7 bases matching TRBD2. Germline V CDR1 and CDR2: LGHNA, YSLEER. Unmatched junction bases numbered 2, after V lost 0 bases and J lost 0 bases. There are 16 residues in the CDR3. CDR3 nucleotide sequence: TGCGCCAGCAGCCAAGATGGCGGGAGCTCCTACAATGAGCAGTTCTTC. Encoded protein: CASSQDGGSSYNEQFF.

The V call is TRBV4-3, the J call TRBJ2-7, with TRBD2 matching over 7 bases. The J segment lost 5 bases and the V segment lost 3 bases, leaving 7 bases of the junction unmatched. Germline loops: CDR1 LGHNA, CDR2 YSLEER. CDR3 length: 14 amino acids. Written as DNA, the CDR3 is TGCGCCAGCAGCCACGGTGCGGGAGAGCACGAGCAGTACTTC. This codes for CASSHGAGEHEQYF.

V usage is TRBV27 and J usage is TRBJ1-1; D possibly corresponds to TRBD1 (6 bases). V lost 2 bases and J 1 base, leaving 11 bases between the germline ends. The CDR3 is 15 residues long. CDR1 and CDR2 from the germline V gene are MNHEY and SMNVEV (reference sequence). The CDR3 region is CASSLTGQPNTEAFF. The DNA of the CDR3 is TGTGCCAGCAGTTTAACGGGACAACCGAACACTGAAGCTTTCTTT.

V gene TRBV4-1 combines with J gene TRBJ2-5, with no clear D. The CDR3 has 14 amino acids. The germline CDR1 and CDR2 sequences are MGHRA and YSYEKL. V was trimmed by 0 bases and J by 2 bases, leaving 7 bases between them. CDR3 nucleotide sequence: TGCGCCAGCAGCCAAGAACCCATTCAAGAGACCCAGTACTTC. This encodes CASSQEPIQETQYF.

With respect to this clone: An end of the junction does not agree with germline; a read error may underlie this. Other DNA sequences of this sample code for an identical CDR3. This sequence joins TRBV4-3 and TRBJ1-2, with D possibly matching TRBD1 (6 bases). The CDR3 is 15 residues long. Germline loops: CDR1 LGHNA, CDR2 YSLEER. The CDR3 region is CASSQDAGQTYGYTF. CDR3 nucleotide sequence: TGCGCTAGCAGCCAAGATGCGGGACAAACTTATGGCTACACCTTC.

This clone occurred once. The chain combines TRBV29-1 with TRBJ2-1; D gene unclear. Trimming left V 6 bases short and J 8 bases short, with 11 bases between. CDR3 length: 11 amino acids. The germline gives CDR1 SQVTM, CDR2 ANQGSEA. In DNA, the CDR3 is TGCAGCGTGGCCAGTGGCGATGAGCAGTTCTTC. This encodes CSVASGDEQFF.

The chain links TRBV10-1 to TRBJ1-5; D is undetermined. The CDR3 is made up of 12 amino acids. Germline V gene data show CDR1 as WNHNN and CDR2 as SYGVQD (reference sequence). V shed 5 bases and J shed 4 bases, with 6 bases lying between them. The CDR3 here is CASSSGNQPQHF. DNA for the CDR3: TGCGCCAGCAGTTCTGGTAATCAGCCCCAGCATTTT.

CDR3 protein: CASSLTGASIEDTQYF. DNA for the CDR3: TGCGCCAGCAGCTTGACCGGGGCCTCAATTGAAGATACGCAGTATTTT. V is TRBV5-1 and J is TRBJ2-3; tentatively, D is TRBD1 or TRBD2 (5 bases each). Germline CDR1 SGHRS, CDR2 YFSETQ. Trimming removed 1 base from V and 5 bases from J, with 17 bases in between. The CDR3 length is 16 residues.